This TCR beta chain was recovered during a study of lung T cells in sarcoidosis with Löfgren's syndrome. The overall study: In sarcoidosis, CD4+ T cells accumulate in bronchoalveolar lavage fluid. Study-level findings and limits: Versus controls, Löfgren's syndrome patients reportedly showed TRAV12-1 and TRBV2 as most expanded.

One entry per CDR3 protein results from TCRdb running MiXCR on the reads. The sample holds 50,000 to 65,000 distinct CDR3 sequences, about 20% seen once. This clonotype was observed many times. The antigen is unknown. The CDR3 has 15 residues. Germline values: CDR1 MDHEN, CDR2 SYDVKM. The germline V and J ends were trimmed by 7 bases and 3 bases, with 15 bases remaining between them. Sequenced: CD4+ T cells from PBMCs. The J gene is TRBJ1-4, the V gene TRBV28; D not resolved. The sequence came from a human donor with sarcoidosis (Löfgren's syndrome or another form), or a control subject (not recorded which). CDR3 residues: CASIKQGSSNEKLFF. Here the CDR3 DNA reads TGTGCCAGCATAAAACAAGGGTCCTCTAATGAAAAACTGTTTTTT.